The 5 T cell receptor beta chains below all came from one sample that was sequenced in a study of blood T cell repertoires in COVID-19. Sequencing was performed with immunoSEQ multiplex PCR; in TCRdb, only in-frame clones are kept and a portion is missing. The data show around 200,000 clones, around 86% seen once. Material for sequencing was PBMCs or T cells enriched from blood (not recorded which). The receptor set was obtained from a man in his forties or fifties with acute COVID-19.

The chain uses TRBV29-1 and TRBJ2-5, with unresolved D. V lost 8 bases to trimming and J lost 1 base, with 11 bases between them. CDR3 length: 12 residues. Germline V CDR1 and CDR2: SQVTM, ANQGSEA. CDR3 bases: TGCAGCACCCGAAGTAGCCAAGAGACCCAGTACTTC. It codes for CSTRSSQETQYF.

This clone was observed once. No conserved phenylalanine or tryptophan ends this CDR3, so it is likely a read error. The DNA is left out, because the CDR3 cannot be placed on it with certainty; the CDR3 is given as TCRdb lists it. The rearrangement uses TRBV6-1 and TRBJ2-3; the DNA was not used to check the table's D call, TRBD2. The CDR3 is 12 residues long, counting both termini. Germline loops: CDR1 MNHNS, CDR2 SASEGT. This chain's CDR3 is CASSEGWRVAHV.

The chain combines TRBV7-8 with TRBJ1-2; D possibly corresponds to TRBD1 (6 bases). V lost 0 bases and J 5 bases, leaving 13 bases between the germline ends. The CDR3 runs to 15 residues. The germline V gene has CDR1 SGHVS and CDR2 FQNEAQ. DNA for the CDR3: TGTGCCAGCAGCTTAGCGAGGGGGGGCGAATATGGCTACACCTTC. Residues: CASSLARGGEYGYTF. The full variable domain, rest sourced from reference TRBV7-8 and TRBJ1-2, is GAGVSQSPRYKVAKRGQDVALRCDPISGHVSLFWYQQALGQGPEFLTYFQNEAQLDKSGLPSDRFFAERPEGSVSTLKIQRTQQEDSAVYLCASSLARGGEYGYTFGSGTRLTVV.

This chain links TRBV10-2 with TRBJ2-7, with 13 bases identical to TRBD2. CDR1 WSHSY and CDR2 SAAADI come from the germline V gene. The CDR3 extends over 15 amino acids. Trimming at V came to 7 bases and at J to 1 base, leaving 4 bases not matched to a gene. The CDR3 bases are TGCGCCAGCAAAACTAGCGGGAGGGCTTCCTACGAGCAGTACTTC. Translated: CASKTSGRASYEQYF.

The chain has TRBV30 and TRBJ1-2, with 7 bases identical to TRBD1. Germline assignment: CDR1 GTSNPN and CDR2 SVGIG (reference sequence). CDR3 length: 14 amino acids. V lost 2 bases and J lost 8; bases outside the gene matches: 11. The CDR3 protein is CAWSPLLRQGGYTF. In nucleotides, the CDR3 is TGTGCCTGGAGTCCCCTACTCAGACAGGGAGGCTACACCTTC.